This TCR beta chain derives from a study of T cells in Graves' hyperthyroidism and ophthalmopathy. Amplified TCR beta CDR3 regions came from RNA transcripts. A set of HTBI primers served as the primers for a first-round RT-PCR of the TCR CDR3. MiXCR was run by TCRdb on the multiplex PCR reads, yielding one entry per CDR3 protein. In the table there are about 600,000 distinct CDR3 sequences, roughly 15% of which are singletons. A note on this clonotype: A much bigger clone sits one base away, suggesting this may be a read error.

Germline CDR1 is SGHKS and CDR2 is YYEKEE (reference sequence). There are 15 residues in the CDR3. This TCR was sampled from a woman aged 50 to 65 with Graves' ophthalmopathy. What was sequenced was blood. The genes are TRBV5-5 and TRBJ1-1; D ambiguous. The CDR3 coding sequence is TGTGCCGGCAGCTTGAATCTAAAACTGAACACTGAAGCTTTCTTT. Translation: CAGSLNLKLNTEAFF.